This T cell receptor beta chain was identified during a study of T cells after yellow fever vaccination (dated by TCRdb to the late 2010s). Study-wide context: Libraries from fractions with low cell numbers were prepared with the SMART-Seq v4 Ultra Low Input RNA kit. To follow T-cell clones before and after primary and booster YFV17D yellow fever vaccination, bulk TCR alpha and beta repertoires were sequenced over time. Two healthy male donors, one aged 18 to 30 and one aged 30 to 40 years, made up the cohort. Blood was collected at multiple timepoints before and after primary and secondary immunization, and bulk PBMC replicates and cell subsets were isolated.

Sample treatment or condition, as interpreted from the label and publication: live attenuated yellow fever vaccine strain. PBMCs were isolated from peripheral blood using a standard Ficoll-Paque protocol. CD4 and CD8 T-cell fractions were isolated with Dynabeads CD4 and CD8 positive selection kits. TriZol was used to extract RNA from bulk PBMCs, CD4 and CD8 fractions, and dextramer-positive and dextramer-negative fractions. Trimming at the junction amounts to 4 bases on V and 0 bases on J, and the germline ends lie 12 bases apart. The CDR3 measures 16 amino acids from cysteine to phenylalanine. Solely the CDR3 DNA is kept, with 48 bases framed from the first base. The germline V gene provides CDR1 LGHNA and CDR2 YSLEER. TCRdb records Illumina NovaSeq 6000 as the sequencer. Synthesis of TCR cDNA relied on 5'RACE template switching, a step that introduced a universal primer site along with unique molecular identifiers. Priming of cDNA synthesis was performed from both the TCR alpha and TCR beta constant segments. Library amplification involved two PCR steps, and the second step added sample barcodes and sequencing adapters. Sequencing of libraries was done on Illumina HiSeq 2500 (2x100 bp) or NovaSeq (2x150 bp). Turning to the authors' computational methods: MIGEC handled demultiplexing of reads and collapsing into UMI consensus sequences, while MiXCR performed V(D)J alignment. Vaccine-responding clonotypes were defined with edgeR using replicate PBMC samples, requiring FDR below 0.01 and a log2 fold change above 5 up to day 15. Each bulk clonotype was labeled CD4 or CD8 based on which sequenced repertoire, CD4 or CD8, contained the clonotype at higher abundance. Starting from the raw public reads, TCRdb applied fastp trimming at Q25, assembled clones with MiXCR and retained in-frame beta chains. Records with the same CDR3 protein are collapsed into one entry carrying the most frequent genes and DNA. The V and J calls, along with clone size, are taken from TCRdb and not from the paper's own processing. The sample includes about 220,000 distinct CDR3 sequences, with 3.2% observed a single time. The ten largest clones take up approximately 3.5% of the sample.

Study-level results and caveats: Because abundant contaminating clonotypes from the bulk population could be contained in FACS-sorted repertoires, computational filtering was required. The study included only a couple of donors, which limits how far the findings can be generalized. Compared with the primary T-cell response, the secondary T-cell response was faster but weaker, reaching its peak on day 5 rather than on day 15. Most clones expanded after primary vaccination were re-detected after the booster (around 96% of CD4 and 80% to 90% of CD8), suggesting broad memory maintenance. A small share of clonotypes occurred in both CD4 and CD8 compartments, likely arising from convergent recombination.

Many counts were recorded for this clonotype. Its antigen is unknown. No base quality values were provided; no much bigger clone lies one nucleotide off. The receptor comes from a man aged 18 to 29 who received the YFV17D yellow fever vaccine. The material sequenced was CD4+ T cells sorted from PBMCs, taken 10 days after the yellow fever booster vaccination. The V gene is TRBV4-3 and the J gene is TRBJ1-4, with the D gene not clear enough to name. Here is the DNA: TGCGCCAGCAGCCGCCAAAACCCAACAACTAATGAAAAACTGTTTTTT. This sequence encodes CASSRQNPTTNEKLFF.